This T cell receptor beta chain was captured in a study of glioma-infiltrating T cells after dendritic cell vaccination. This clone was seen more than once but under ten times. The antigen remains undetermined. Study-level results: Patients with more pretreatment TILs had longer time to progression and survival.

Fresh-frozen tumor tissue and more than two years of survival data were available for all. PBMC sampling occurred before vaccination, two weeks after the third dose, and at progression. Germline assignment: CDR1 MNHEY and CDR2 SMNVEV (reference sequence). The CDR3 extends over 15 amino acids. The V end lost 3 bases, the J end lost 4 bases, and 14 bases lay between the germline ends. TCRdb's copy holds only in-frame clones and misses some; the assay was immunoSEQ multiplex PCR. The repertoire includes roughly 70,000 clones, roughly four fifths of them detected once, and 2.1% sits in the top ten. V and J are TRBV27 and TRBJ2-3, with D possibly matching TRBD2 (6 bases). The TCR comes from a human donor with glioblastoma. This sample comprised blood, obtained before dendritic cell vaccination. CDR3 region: CASSFFREMPDTQYF. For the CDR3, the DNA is TGTGCCAGCAGTTTTTTCCGGGAGATGCCAGATACGCAGTATTTT.